Reported below is one T cell receptor beta chain. The antigen is not known. The source of the sample is a study of T cell clonotyping in hematopoietic cell transplantation. At the level of the study: Pretransplant recipient samples were taken after cytoreduction. Study-wide results and limits: Pathologically expanded recipient clonotypes increased progressively from day 30 to day 180 as diversity fell.

V lost 5 bases and J 4 bases, leaving 5 bases between the germline ends. The germline gives CDR1 MDHEN, CDR2 SYDVKM. This CDR3 is built from 12 residues. Clones were sequenced by immunoSEQ multiplex PCR, and TCRdb holds only the in-frame ones, with some missing. The table records some 27,000 clones, roughly 85% of them present only once. As for time point: recipient sample about 28 days before transplant, after cytoreduction. The receptor was isolated from a man aged 40-49 years with acute myeloid leukemia. Some clones in this sample may be carry-over from other donors' samples. This sequence joins TRBV28 and TRBJ1-4; D remains ambiguous. The source was peripheral blood mononuclear cells, collected before stem cell transplant. CDR3 DNA: TGTGCCAGCAGTGTCCTTAATGAAAAACTGTTTTTT. It translates to CASSVLNEKLFF.